A single sample gave rise to the 15 T cell receptor beta chains below, sequenced in a study of early T cells in non-severe SARS-CoV-2 infection. In TCRdb, the 5' RACE reads were re-called with MiXCR into one record per CDR3 protein. Found here are tens of thousands of distinct CDR3 sequences, around 5.4% of them singletons; the top ten hold 4% to 4.5%. Sequenced here: whole blood, sampled at baseline. Receptors were obtained from an adult who was a healthcare worker with PCR-confirmed SARS-CoV-2 infection or an uninfected control (not recorded which).

This clonotype has at least ten counts. This chain links TRBV21-1 with TRBJ1-4; the table's D call TRBD1 went unverified against the DNA. TRBV21-1 is a pseudogene. The CDR3 runs 18 residues. The CDR3 DNA reads TGTGCCAGCAGCAAAGGGCCACCGACCGGGACAACTAATGAAAAACTGTTTTTT. Protein sequence: CASSKGPPTGTTNEKLFF.

Ten or more counts support this clonotype. This chain connects TRBV9 to TRBJ1-1, with no clear D. The CDR3 runs to 15 residues. The V end was cut by 3 bases, the J end by 4 bases, with 16 bases between. Germline lookup yields CDR1 SGDLS and CDR2 YYNGEE. The CDR3 spells CASSAQPRGVTEAFF. CDR3 coding DNA: TGTGCCAGCAGCGCCCAGCCCCGTGGGGTCACTGAAGCTTTCTTT.

Many counts were recorded for this clonotype. The CDR3 is CASRRNAGGRFF. The CDR3 DNA follows: TGTGCCAGCCGTCGAAACGCAGGGGGTCGATTCTTC. The rearrangement links TRBV2 to TRBJ2-1, with TRBD1 matching 7 bases. V trimming: 8 bases; J trimming: 16 bases; junction bases outside the gene matches: 14. Germline CDR1 SNHLY, CDR2 FYNNEI. The CDR3 has 12 amino acids.

This clonotype was observed many times. This chain uses TRBV11-2 with TRBJ1-4; the D is unclear. Trimming took off 5 bases at V and 6 bases at J, with 16 bases between the two ends. This CDR3 is 15 amino acids long. The germline gives CDR1 SGHAT, CDR2 FQNNGV. The CDR3 reads CASSPFGSFYEKLFF. The CDR3 DNA reads TGTGCCAGCAGCCCATTTGGGAGCTTCTATGAAAAACTGTTTTTT.

CDR3 coding DNA: TGTGCCAGCGGGCGGGTTAAAGCAGATACGCAGTATTTT. Translation: CASGRVKADTQYF. The chain recombines TRBV6-6 with TRBJ2-3, with D possibly being TRBD2 (5 bases). The V end lost 8 bases, the J end lost 4 bases, and 13 bases lay between the germline ends. The length of the CDR3 is 13 residues. From germline, CDR1 is MNHNY and CDR2 SVGAGI (reference sequence).

There are many counts of this clonotype. This CDR3 reads CASSLGTGSEGYTF. The CDR3 DNA sequence: TGTGCCAGCAGCCTGGGGACAGGGTCTGAAGGCTACACCTTC. The rearrangement links TRBV9 to TRBJ1-2; TRBD1 aligns across 9 bases. Trimming took 4 bases from V and 8 from J; bases not matched to a gene: 9. The CDR3 length is 14 residues. From germline, CDR1 is SGDLS and CDR2 YYNGEE. Variable domain in full (rest from reference TRBV9 and TRBJ1-2): DSGVTQTPKHLITATGQRVTLRCSPRSGDLSVYWYQQSLDQGLQFLIQYYNGEERAKGNILERFSAQQFPDLHSELNLSSLELGDSALYFCASSLGTGSEGYTFGSGTRLTVV.

A few counts support this clonotype. The chain joins TRBV6-6 to TRBJ1-3; the D gene is possibly TRBD1 (6 bases). The CDR3 has 15 residues. CDR1 MNHNY and CDR2 SVGAGI come from the germline V gene (reference sequence). Trimming removed 2 bases at V and 8 bases at J, with 16 bases between. In DNA form, the CDR3 reads TGTGCCAGCAGTTACGGACAGAGTCAGGCGGACACCATATATTTT. Protein product: CASSYGQSQADTIYF.

This clonotype was counted a few times. This sequence joins TRBV6-2 or TRBV6-3 and TRBJ2-7; D is uncertain. The CDR3 has 14 amino acids. The germline CDR1 and CDR2 sequences are MNHEY and SVGEGT. Deletions cut 0 bases from V and 3 bases from J, with 9 bases between. This CDR3 is CASSYSGKSYEQYF. In nucleotides, the CDR3 is TGTGCCAGCAGTTACTCGGGCAAGAGCTACGAGCAGTACTTC.

At least ten counts were recorded for this clonotype. J is TRBJ1-1 and V is TRBV20-1; no clear D gene. The CDR3 runs 14 residues. The germline gives CDR1 DFQATT, CDR2 SNEGSKA (reference sequence). Trimming pared 3 bases from V and 5 bases from J, leaving 16 bases between. This CDR3 reads CSASEEGRRTEAFF. The DNA of the CDR3 is TGCAGTGCTAGTGAGGAGGGCCGGAGGACTGAAGCTTTCTTT.

This clonotype was seen many times. The V call is TRBV19, the J call TRBJ2-4, with a tentative D call TRBD2 (6 bases). Per the germline V gene, CDR1 is LNHDA and CDR2 is SQIVND (reference sequence). This CDR3 spans 15 amino acids. V was cut by 3 bases and J by 1 base, with 10 bases left in between. The CDR3 coding sequence is TGTGCCAGTAGTATCTGGGGGGATGCCAAAAACATTCAGTACTTC. Protein product: CASSIWGDAKNIQYF.

This clonotype was counted at least ten times. The rearrangement links TRBV6-1 to TRBJ1-6; perhaps TRBD1 as D (6 bases). Trimming took 8 bases from V and 7 from J, leaving 18 bases between them. Germline V gene data show CDR1 as MNHNS and CDR2 as SASEGT. CDR3 length: 15 amino acids. As DNA, the CDR3 is TGTGCCAGCCTTAAAGGAGGACAGAACAATTCACCCCTCCACTTT. Protein sequence: CASLKGGQNNSPLHF.

Many counts were recorded for this clonotype. The chain carries TRBV4-2 and TRBJ2-5, with 8 nucleotides matching TRBD2. CDR3 length: 14 residues. V shed 0 bases, J shed 4 bases, and the junction held 1 base outside the gene matches. The V gene's germline CDR1 is LGHNA and CDR2 YNFKEQ. This CDR3 reads CASSQETSGETQYF. In DNA, the CDR3 is TGTGCCAGCAGCCAAGAAACTAGCGGAGAGACCCAGTACTTC.

In its sample, this clonotype was seen many times. The V and J genes are TRBV29-1 and TRBJ1-1; D unresolved. V was shortened by 7 bases and J by 6 bases, with 9 bases between the two germline ends. Germline CDR1 SQVTM, CDR2 ANQGSEA. The CDR3 has 10 residues. In DNA form, the CDR3 reads TGCAGCGCCGGTAAGGCTGAAGCTTTCTTT. Encoded protein: CSAGKAEAFF.

This clonotype was detected ten times or more. The chain has TRBV30 and TRBJ1-5; D perhaps matches TRBD1 (6 bases). The germline gives CDR1 GTSNPN, CDR2 SVGIG (reference sequence). The CDR3 has 15 residues. Trimming cost V 2 bases and J 6 bases, with 17 bases left between them. CDR3 DNA: TGTGCCTGGAGTTTGGACGGGGGCCAGAGTCAGCCCCAGCATTTT. Its translation is CAWSLDGGQSQPQHF.

Ten or more counts support this clonotype. The gene calls are TRBV24-1 and TRBJ2-5; weak D call: TRBD1 (6 bases). V was pared by 3 bases and J by 13 bases, with 14 bases between. Germline V gives CDR1 KGHDR, CDR2 SFDVKD. The CDR3 has 12 residues. The CDR3 DNA reads as TGTGCCACCAGTGATCTCCAGGGGTTTAGGTACTTC. It encodes CATSDLQGFRYF.